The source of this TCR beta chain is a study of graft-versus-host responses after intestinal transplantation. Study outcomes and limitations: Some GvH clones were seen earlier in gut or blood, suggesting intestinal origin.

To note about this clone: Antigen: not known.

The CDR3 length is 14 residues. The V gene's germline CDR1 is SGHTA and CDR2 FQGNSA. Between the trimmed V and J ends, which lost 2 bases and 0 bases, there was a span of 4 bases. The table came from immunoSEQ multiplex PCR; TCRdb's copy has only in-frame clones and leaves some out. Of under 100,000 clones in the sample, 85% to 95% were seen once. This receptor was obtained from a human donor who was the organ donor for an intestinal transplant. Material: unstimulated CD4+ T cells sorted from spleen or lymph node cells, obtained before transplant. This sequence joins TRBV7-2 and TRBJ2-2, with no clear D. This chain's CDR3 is CASSLIANTGELFF. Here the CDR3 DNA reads TGTGCCAGCAGCTTAATCGCGAACACCGGGGAGCTGTTTTTT. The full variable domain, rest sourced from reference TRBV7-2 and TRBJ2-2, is GAGVSQSPSNKVTEKGKDVELRCDPISGHTALYWYRQSLGQGLEFLIYFQGNSAPDKSGLPSDRFSAERTGGSVSTLTIQRTQQEDSAVYLCASSLIANTGELFFGEGSRLTVL.